A single sample is the source of the 20 T cell receptor beta chains below, sequenced in a study of blood T cell repertoires in COVID-19. The assay was immunoSEQ multiplex PCR, and TCRdb's table has in-frame clones only and misses some. Of around 260,000 clones detected, approximately 83% appear once; the ten largest clones hold 13%. Specimen: peripheral blood. These receptors were obtained from a human donor in a cohort sampled during active COVID-19.

The J gene is TRBJ2-5, the V gene TRBV4-1, with 8 bases aligning to TRBD2. Germline V gene lookup returns CDR1 MGHRA and CDR2 YSYEKL. This CDR3 has 15 amino acids. V lost 4 bases and J lost 2; bases outside the gene matches: 6. The CDR3 nucleotides are TGCGCCAGCAGCCGCACCGGGACTAGTCAAGAGACCCAGTACTTC. Encoded protein: CASSRTGTSQETQYF.

The genes are TRBV3-1 (or the pseudogene TRBV3-2) and TRBJ1-1; 7 nucleotides agree with TRBD1. The CDR3 is made up of 12 amino acids. Germline V lookup: CDR1 LGHDT, CDR2 YNNKEL (reference sequence). The V gene end was trimmed by 4 bases and the J gene end by 11 bases; junction bases not matched to a gene: 7. The CDR3 reads CASSPRQGPAFF. DNA for the CDR3: TGTGCCAGCAGCCCCAGACAGGGTCCTGCTTTCTTT.

The genes are TRBV6-5 and TRBJ1-2, with a possible D match to TRBD1 (6 bases). The CDR3 length is 15 residues. The V gene's germline CDR1 is MNHEY and CDR2 SVGAGI. The V gene lost 3 bases and the J gene lost 1 base, with 12 bases spanning the gap. The CDR3 is CASSYGVDSNYGYTF. CDR3 sequence (DNA): TGTGCCAGCAGTTATGGTGTGGACAGTAACTATGGCTACACCTTC.

This chain links TRBV7-9 with TRBJ1-1; D gene unclear. The CDR3 contains 15 residues. Looked up from germline, CDR1 is SEHNR and CDR2 is FQNEAQ (reference sequence). V dropped 1 base and J dropped 2 bases, with 11 bases sitting between them. DNA of the CDR3: TGTGCCAGCAGCTTAGGACTGGCAGTAAACACTGAAGCTTTCTTT. It yields the protein CASSLGLAVNTEAFF.

The genes are TRBV24-1 and TRBJ2-7; the match to TRBD2 covers 8 bases. The V and J ends lost 3 bases and 6 bases, in that order; junction bases with no gene match: 3. The CDR3 has 13 amino acids. CDR1 is KGHDR and CDR2 is SFDVKD in the germline V gene. Here the CDR3 DNA reads TGTGCCACCAGTGATGGAGCGGGGGCCGAGCAGTACTTC. It is translated as CATSDGAGAEQYF.

The chain uses TRBV10-1 and TRBJ2-3; D remains ambiguous. V was clipped by 10 bases and J by 4 bases, with 12 bases between them. The CDR3 has 12 amino acids. From germline, CDR1 is WNHNN and CDR2 SYGVQD (reference sequence). The CDR3 loop is CATSGGSDTQYF. Written as DNA, the CDR3 is TGCGCCACCTCTGGCGGATCAGATACGCAGTATTTT.

The chain employs TRBV5-8 and TRBJ2-7; a possible D gene is TRBD1 (5 bases). This CDR3 is 15 amino acids long. CDR1 is SGHTS, CDR2 YDEGEE, per germline. The V gene lost 1 base and the J gene lost 5 bases, with 16 bases spanning the gap. The CDR3 DNA is TGTGCCAGCAGCTTGCAGGGCGGATGGGGCGACGAGCAGTACTTC. It is translated as CASSLQGGWGDEQYF.

The rearrangement joins TRBV7-6 to TRBJ2-7; 10 bases match TRBD2. Germline trimming cut 2 bases from V and 4 bases from J; bases unmatched to any gene: 8. CDR3 length: 16 residues. Germline V lookup: CDR1 SGHVS, CDR2 FNYEAQ. The CDR3 sequence: CASSLSSGSAAYEQYF. The CDR3 region has the DNA TGTGCCAGCAGCTTATCTAGCGGGAGTGCCGCGTACGAGCAGTACTTC.

The CDR3 DNA follows: TGCGCCAGCAGCGTCCGGGAGAGGGCTGAAGCTTTCTTT. Translating it yields CASSVRERAEAFF. This rearrangement joins TRBV5-1 to TRBJ1-1; D is unresolved. There are 13 residues in the CDR3. V lost 4 bases to trimming and J lost 6 bases, with 13 bases between them. Germline V gene lookup returns CDR1 SGHRS and CDR2 YFSETQ. Based on the CDR3 plus reference TRBV5-1 and TRBJ1-1, the full variable domain is KAGVTQTPRYLIKTRGQQVTLSCSPISGHRSVSWYQQTPGQGLQFLFEYFSETQRNKGNFPGRFSGRQFSNSRSEMNVSTLELGDSALYLCASSVRERAEAFFGQGTRLTVV.

The chain recombines TRBV24-1 with TRBJ2-7, with D possibly matching TRBD2 (5 bases). CDR1 is KGHDR, CDR2 SFDVKD, per germline. V lost 8 bases to trimming and J lost 3 bases, with 19 bases between them. This CDR3 comprises 15 residues. The CDR3 DNA reads TGTGCCACCACGGGGTCGGCAATCGTGTACTACGAGCAGTACTTC. Encoded protein: CATTGSAIVYYEQYF.

This clone came up once. The chain links TRBV6-5 to TRBJ1-4, with D unclear. Germline CDR1 reads MNHEY; CDR2 reads SVGAGI. This CDR3 is 13 amino acids long. The V and J ends lost 7 bases and 8 bases respectively, with 14 bases between them. DNA for the CDR3: TGTGCCAGCAATAAGCTCGGGAACGAAAAACTGTTTTTT. Its protein is CASNKLGNEKLFF.

This rearrangement joins TRBV7-2 to TRBJ1-4, with D possibly being TRBD1 (6 bases). The CDR3 extends over 16 amino acids. CDR1 SGHTA and CDR2 FQGNSA come from the germline V gene. Trimming removed 0 bases at V and 8 bases at J, with 16 bases between. The CDR3 nucleotides read TGTGCCAGCAGCTTAGCGGTCTCAAGGGGACAAGAAAAACTGTTTTTT. It translates to CASSLAVSRGQEKLFF.

The chain combines TRBV5-6 with TRBJ2-5, with D maybe TRBD1 (6 bases). Germline assignment: CDR1 SGHDT and CDR2 YYEEEE. V lost 2 bases and J 1 base, leaving 12 bases between the germline ends. The CDR3 contains 15 residues. CDR3 DNA sequence: TGTGCCAGCAGCTTTGGTGGGACACGCCAAGAGACCCAGTACTTC. Translated, it gives CASSFGGTRQETQYF.

This clone appeared a few times. The rearrangement joins TRBV18 to TRBJ2-7, with TRBD1 identical over 7 bases. This CDR3 region has 14 residues. The trim removed 3 bases at V and 2 bases at J, leaving 4 bases unmatched. From germline, CDR1 is KGHSH and CDR2 LQKENI. The CDR3 is CASSPRQGTYEQYF. The CDR3 bases are TGTGCCAGCTCACCTAGACAGGGTACCTACGAGCAGTACTTC. The variable domain in full, completed from reference TRBV18 and TRBJ2-7, reads NAGVMQNPRHLVRRRGQEARLRCSPMKGHSHVYWYRQLPEEGLKFMVYLQKENIIDESGMPKERFSAEFPKEGPSILRIQQVVRGDSAAYFCASSPRQGTYEQYFGPGTRLTVT.

V gene TRBV7-9 combines with J gene TRBJ1-4; no clear D gene. With 1 base removed from V and 7 bases from J, the gap between germline ends came to 4 bases. Germline V gene lookup returns CDR1 SEHNR and CDR2 FQNEAQ (reference sequence). The CDR3 consists of 12 residues. The CDR3 spells CASSLGSEKLFF. In DNA, the CDR3 is TGTGCCAGCAGCTTAGGTAGTGAAAAACTGTTTTTT.

The J gene is TRBJ1-1, the V gene TRBV28; D not certain. The CDR3 runs to 11 residues. In germline, CDR1 is MDHEN, CDR2 SYDVKM. V lost 5 bases and J lost 6, with 7 bases in between. The CDR3 loop is CASSRTAEAFF. The CDR3 nucleotides are TGTGCCAGCAGTCGAACGGCTGAAGCTTTCTTT.

This clone was recorded once. This chain links TRBV14 with TRBJ2-7; D is perhaps TRBD2 (5 bases). Trimming took off 3 bases at V and 7 bases at J, with 16 bases between the two ends. The CDR3 contains 14 residues. Germline loops: CDR1 SGHDN, CDR2 FVKESK. CDR3: CASSHSGKVVEQYF. In DNA form, the CDR3 reads TGTGCCAGCAGCCACTCCGGGAAAGTCGTAGAGCAGTACTTC.

The V call is TRBV27, the J call TRBJ2-7; the D gene is possibly TRBD2 (7 bases). CDR3 size: 15 residues. Germline V CDR1 and CDR2: MNHEY, SMNVEV (reference sequence). Trimming took off 5 bases at V and 2 bases at J, with 16 bases between the two ends. The CDR3, as DNA: TGTGCCAGCAGTAAAACGGGGGGCCCCACCTACGAGCAGTACTTC. Translation gives CASSKTGGPTYEQYF.

V and J are TRBV28 and TRBJ2-1; TRBD2 agrees at 9 bases. The CDR3 is 15 amino acids. V was clipped by 5 bases and J by 2 bases; unmatched bases: 4. CDR1 MDHEN and CDR2 SYDVKM come from the germline V gene. CDR3 protein: CASSGGLATYNEQFF. CDR3 sequence (DNA): TGTGCCAGCAGTGGTGGACTAGCGACCTACAATGAGCAGTTCTTC. Full variable domain (missing parts from reference TRBV28 and TRBJ2-1): DVKVTQSSRYLVKRTGEKVFLECVQDMDHENMFWYRQDPGLGLRLIYFSYDVKMKEKGDIPEGYSVSREKKERFSLILESASTNQTSMYLCASSGGLATYNEQFFGPGTRLTVL.

The rearrangement uses TRBV21-1 and TRBJ1-1. TRBV21-1 is marked as a pseudogene. The CDR3 extends over 13 amino acids. CDR3 coding DNA: TGTGCCAGCAACCCCGGGAAGAACACTGAAGCTTTCTTT. Translating it yields CASNPGKNTEAFF.